Shown below are 29 T cell receptor beta chains from a single sample sequenced in a study of T cells in Graves' hyperthyroidism and ophthalmopathy. Amplification of TCR beta CDR3 regions used RNA as the template. The HTBI primer set was used in a first-round RT-PCR of the TCR CDR3. TCRdb passed the multiplex PCR reads through MiXCR, listing each CDR3 protein once. The data show 560,000 or so distinct CDR3 sequences, about 20% seen once. Sample: blood. The receptors were sampled from a middle-aged man with Graves' ophthalmopathy.

To note about this clonotype: Relative to the germline gene, one junction end is altered; a read error may explain this. This rearrangement joins TRBV12-3 or TRBV12-4 to TRBJ1-2; 7 bases agree with TRBD1. The CDR3 length is 16 residues. The DNA for the CDR3 is TGTGCCAGCAGCCTGGGGGACAGTGAAATGTCCTATGGCTACTCCTTC. This sequence encodes CASSLGDSEMSYGYSF.

This clonotype was counted a few times. The rearrangement uses TRBV28 and TRBJ2-7; weak D call: TRBD2 (6 bases). V lost 4 bases and J 9 bases, leaving 22 bases between the germline ends. Germline V gene lookup returns CDR1 MDHEN and CDR2 SYDVKM. This CDR3 region has 15 residues. CDR3 DNA: TGTGCCAGCAGTTCGGGGACTTCACTAAGGGTGGGGCAGTACTTC. Translation: CASSSGTSLRVGQYF.

The chain couples TRBV11-3 to TRBJ2-3; 16 nucleotides agree with TRBD2. This CDR3 contains 16 residues. Germline lookup yields CDR1 SGHNT and CDR2 YENEEA. Trimming at V came to 5 bases and at J to 7 bases, leaving 6 bases not matched to a gene. The CDR3 protein is CASSRGLAGGINTQYF. The CDR3 DNA is TGTGCCAGCAGCCGGGGACTAGCGGGGGGGATTAATACGCAGTATTTT.

The V and J genes are TRBV5-1 and TRBJ1-2; 8 nucleotides align to TRBD1. V lost 4 bases and J lost 8; bases outside the gene matches: 13. The length of the CDR3 is 15 residues. From germline, CDR1 is SGHRS and CDR2 YFSETQ. The CDR3 coding sequence is TGCGCCAGCAGCCCGATGACAGGGGATGAGAGAGGCTACACCTTC. This gives the protein CASSPMTGDERGYTF.

This clonotype came up many times. V and J are TRBV18 and TRBJ1-1, with D uncertain. In germline, CDR1 is KGHSH, CDR2 LQKENI. The CDR3 is 14 residues long. V was cut by 4 bases and J by 0 bases, with 9 bases left in between. The CDR3 bases are TGTGCCAGCTCACAGGGCGGGGTGAACACTGAAGCTTTCTTT. The encoded protein is CASSQGGVNTEAFF.

A word on this clonotype: This may stem from a read error, because a much larger clone lies one nucleotide away. The gene calls are TRBV6-1 and TRBJ1-5; possibly TRBD1 for D (5 bases). This CDR3 contains 13 residues. Per germline, CDR1 MNHNS and CDR2 SASEGT. V lost 4 bases to trimming and J lost 5 bases, with 9 bases between them. This CDR3 is CASSGQRDQPQHF. DNA for the CDR3: TGTGCCAGCAGTGGACAGAGAGATCAGCCCCAGCATTTT.

The chain couples TRBV20-1 to TRBJ1-2; tentatively, D is TRBD1 (5 bases). Germline assignment: CDR1 DFQATT and CDR2 SNEGSKA (reference sequence). V was pared by 4 bases and J by 5 bases, with 11 bases between. There are 12 residues in the CDR3. CDR3 sequence reads: CSAKFGGYGYTF. For the CDR3, the DNA is TGCAGTGCTAAGTTCGGGGGGTATGGCTACACCTTC.

There are many counts of this clonotype. The chain couples TRBV5-1 to TRBJ2-5, with a weak D call TRBD2 (5 bases). Germline CDR1 reads SGHRS; CDR2 reads YFSETQ. The V and J ends lost 0 bases and 5 bases respectively, with 8 bases between them. This CDR3 is 13 amino acids long. CDR3 region: CASSLASRETQYF. The CDR3 DNA is TGCGCCAGCAGCTTGGCTAGCAGGGAGACCCAGTACTTC.

The chain combines TRBV30 with TRBJ1-1, with 10 bases aligning to TRBD1. The CDR3 has 13 residues. The J segment lost 8 bases and the V segment lost 1 base, leaving 4 bases of the junction unmatched. Germline CDR1 and CDR2: GTSNPN and SVGIG (reference sequence). CDR3 bases: TGTGCCTGGAGTGGGACAGGGGGTCTCGAAGCTTTCTTT. The encoded protein is CAWSGTGGLEAFF.

This clonotype has more than one count but fewer than ten. The rearrangement links TRBV7-9 to TRBJ2-3, with D tentatively TRBD1 (6 bases). V lost 3 bases, J lost 5 bases, and 21 bases lay in between. The V gene's germline CDR1 is SEHNR and CDR2 FQNEAQ (reference sequence). CDR3 length: 17 amino acids. The CDR3 sequence is CASSFIRPPWTVDTQYF. CDR3 bases: TGTGCCAGCAGCTTCATCCGCCCCCCCTGGACAGTAGATACGCAGTATTTT. Full variable domain (rest looked up from reference TRBV7-9 and TRBJ2-3): DTGVSQNPRHKITKRGQNVTFRCDPISEHNRLYWYRQTLGQGPEFLTYFQNEAQLEKSRLLSDRFSAERPKGSFSTLEIQRTEQGDSAMYLCASSFIRPPWTVDTQYFGPGTRLTVL.

This clonotype was seen more than once but under ten times. The chain employs TRBV7-9 and TRBJ1-5; D not resolved. V was trimmed by 5 bases and J by 5 bases, leaving 10 bases between them. The CDR3 totals 13 residues. Germline lookup yields CDR1 SEHNR and CDR2 FQNEAQ (reference sequence). CDR3: CASSPSHHQPQHF. CDR3 DNA: TGTGCCAGCAGCCCATCCCATCATCAGCCCCAGCATTTT.

The chain couples TRBV15 to TRBJ2-1, with a tentative D call TRBD1 (5 bases). The length of the CDR3 is 16 residues. V lost 1 base, J lost 0 bases, and 10 bases lay in between. The germline V gene encodes CDR1 LNHNV and CDR2 YYDKDF (reference sequence). The CDR3 region is CATSRGLTVSYNEQFF. CDR3 sequence (DNA): TGTGCCACCAGCAGAGGTCTGACAGTCTCCTACAATGAGCAGTTCTTC.

The table lists this clonotype with many counts. CDR3 nucleotides: TGTGCCAGCAGCTTAGAGCGTACCGGGGAGCTGTTTTTT. It translates to CASSLERTGELFF. This chain joins TRBV11-2 and TRBJ2-2; no reliable D call. Germline CDR1 is SGHAT and CDR2 is FQNNGV. Trimming removed 0 bases from V and 5 bases from J, with 4 bases in between. The CDR3 length is 13 residues. Supplemented by reference TRBV11-2 and TRBJ2-2, the full variable domain reads EAGVAQSPRYKIIEKRQSVAFWCNPISGHATLYWYQQILGQGPKLLIQFQNNGVVDDSQLPKDRFSAERLKGVDSTLKIQPAKLEDSAVYLCASSLERTGELFFGEGSRLTVL.

This clonotype was found many times. The gene calls are TRBV2 and TRBJ2-1; the match to TRBD2 covers 7 bases. CDR1 is SNHLY and CDR2 is FYNNEI in the germline V gene. CDR3 size: 15 residues. V lost 2 bases, J lost 7 bases, and 8 bases stayed unmatched. The CDR3 loop reads CASSERSGGGNEQFF. The CDR3, as DNA: TGTGCCAGCAGTGAAAGATCGGGGGGAGGGAATGAGCAGTTCTTC.

J is TRBJ1-5 and V is TRBV6-1; D remains ambiguous. The CDR3 covers 14 residues. The germline CDR1 and CDR2 sequences are MNHNS and SASEGT. V gave up 1 base and J gave up 4 bases, with 8 bases separating them. This chain's CDR3 is CASSEGQRNQPQHF. The CDR3 coding sequence is TGTGCCAGCAGTGAAGGGCAGAGAAATCAGCCCCAGCATTTT.

V is TRBV9 and J is TRBJ2-5, with D unclear. Trimming removed 4 bases from V and 1 base from J, with 11 bases in between. The length of the CDR3 is 14 residues. Germline CDR1 is SGDLS and CDR2 is YYNGEE. The CDR3 protein is CASSPGPIQETQYF. Here the CDR3 DNA reads TGTGCCAGCAGCCCCGGGCCGATCCAAGAGACCCAGTACTTC.

This clonotype was observed a few times. This sequence may be a read error, since a much larger clone differs from it by one base. V gene TRBV30 combines with J gene TRBJ1-2, with a possible D match to TRBD1 (5 bases). Germline lookup yields CDR1 GTSNPN and CDR2 SVGIG (reference sequence). CDR3 length equals 12 residues. The CDR3 spells CACTRGGYGYTF. The DNA for the CDR3 is TGTGCTTGTACCCGGGGCGGCTATGGCTACACCTTC.

The chain uses TRBV6-2 or TRBV6-3 and TRBJ2-7; D not certain. Germline assignment: CDR1 MNHEY and CDR2 SVGEGT. The CDR3 runs 14 residues. V lost 6 bases, J lost 0 bases, and 12 bases lay in between. CDR3 DNA sequence: TGTGCCAGCAGCCGTACCTTTAGCTCCTACGAGCAGTACTTC. Its translation is CASSRTFSSYEQYF.

V is TRBV18 and J is TRBJ2-5; 7 bases are a match to TRBD1. Unmatched junction bases numbered 8, after V lost 3 bases and J lost 4 bases. The length of the CDR3 is 15 residues. Germline lookup yields CDR1 KGHSH and CDR2 LQKENI. The DNA for the CDR3 is TGTGCCAGCTCACCCGATAGACAGGGTGGAGAGACCCAGTACTTC. Translating gives CASSPDRQGGETQYF.

This clonotype was seen many times. The chain combines TRBV2 with TRBJ1-1, with a possible D match to TRBD1 (6 bases). Germline V gene data show CDR1 as SNHLY and CDR2 as FYNNEI. Trimming stripped 3 bases from V and 4 bases from J, with 12 bases between. The CDR3 runs to 14 residues. CDR3 in DNA: TGTGCCAGCAGTGACTACAGAGGGGGCACTGAAGCTTTCTTT. It specifies CASSDYRGGTEAFF.

This clonotype has more than one count but fewer than ten. The gene calls are TRBV9 and TRBJ2-1; the match to TRBD2 covers 14 bases. The CDR3 covers 17 residues. Per the germline V gene, CDR1 is SGDLS and CDR2 is YYNGEE. V shed 3 bases and J 8 bases; nucleotides not matched to a gene: 10. CDR3 protein: CASSARLGLAGVDEQFF. The CDR3 region has the DNA TGTGCCAGCAGCGCTCGTCTGGGACTAGCGGGGGTGGATGAGCAGTTCTTC.

This clonotype has only a few counts. The chain has TRBV7-9 and TRBJ1-2; D gene unclear. V lost 1 base and J 2 bases, leaving 11 bases between the germline ends. The CDR3 consists of 15 residues. Germline V lookup: CDR1 SEHNR, CDR2 FQNEAQ (reference sequence). CDR3 sequence: CASSLVSGRNYGYTF. The CDR3 DNA follows: TGTGCCAGCAGCTTAGTTTCGGGCCGCAACTATGGCTACACCTTC.

This clonotype was detected a few times. The chain combines TRBV5-6 with TRBJ1-6, with 8 positions matching TRBD1. Germline CDR1 SGHDT, CDR2 YYEEEE. This CDR3 comprises 15 residues. V gave up 2 bases and J gave up 7 bases; unmatched junction bases: 5. In DNA, the CDR3 is TGTGCCAGCAGCTTTCAGGGGGCGCAGAATTCACCCCTCCACTTT. Protein: CASSFQGAQNSPLHF.

This clonotype was detected ten times or more. J is TRBJ1-5 and V is TRBV30; no definite D call. Between the trimmed V and J ends, which lost 7 bases and 0 bases, there was a span of 10 bases. Germline V gives CDR1 GTSNPN, CDR2 SVGIG (reference sequence). The CDR3 runs to 13 residues. The CDR3 sequence is CAYSKDSNQPQHF. DNA for the CDR3: TGTGCCTACAGCAAGGATAGCAATCAGCCCCAGCATTTT. Variable domain in full (rest from reference TRBV30 and TRBJ1-5): SQTIHQWPATLVQPVGSPLSLECTVEGTSNPNLYWYRQAAGRGLQLLFYSVGIGQISSEVPQNLSASRPQDRQFILSSKKLLLSDSGFYLCAYSKDSNQPQHFGDGTRLSIL.

This clonotype has at least ten counts. V is TRBV6-1 and J is TRBJ2-1; 10 bases are shared with TRBD2. The CDR3 runs to 16 residues. Germline V gene data show CDR1 as MNHNS and CDR2 as SASEGT. With 3 bases clipped from V and 7 bases from J, the junction kept 9 bases outside the gene matches. Here the CDR3 reads CASSEASGGYLNEQFF. Written as DNA, the CDR3 is TGTGCCAGCAGTGAGGCTAGCGGGGGCTATCTGAATGAGCAGTTCTTC.

This clonotype was counted at least ten times. CDR3 sequence reads: CATGEEETQYF. The CDR3 nucleotides are TGTGCCACCGGGGAAGAGGAGACCCAGTACTTC. The genes are TRBV18 and TRBJ2-5; possible D gene TRBD2, 5 bases. Trimming shortened V by 10 bases and J by 5 bases, and 11 bases separated the two germline ends. Germline CDR1 reads KGHSH; CDR2 reads LQKENI. The length of the CDR3 is 11 residues.

The V and J genes are TRBV9 and TRBJ2-3; unclear D gene. The CDR3 loop spans 16 amino acids. Trimming took 0 bases from V and 3 from J, leaving 14 bases between them. Germline-derived CDR1 and CDR2 are SGDLS and YYNGEE. The CDR3 sequence is CASSVVAFGPTDTQYF. The CDR3 bases are TGTGCCAGCAGCGTAGTGGCCTTTGGACCGACAGATACGCAGTATTTT.

V and J are TRBV5-1 and TRBJ1-1; no reliable D call. In germline, CDR1 is SGHRS, CDR2 YFSETQ. V was clipped by 4 bases and J by 1 base, with 11 bases between them. This CDR3 has 14 amino acids. DNA for the CDR3: TGCGCCAGCAGCCTGGACTCAGAGAACACTGAAGCTTTCTTT. Translating it yields CASSLDSENTEAFF.

V gene TRBV28 combines with J gene TRBJ2-1; TRBD2 agrees at 13 bases. Germline V gene lookup returns CDR1 MDHEN and CDR2 SYDVKM. The CDR3 loop spans 16 amino acids. V dropped 5 bases and J dropped 8; count of bases not matched to a gene: 9. In DNA form, the CDR3 reads TGTGCCAGCAGTACCTGGACTAGCGGGAGAGCCTATGAGCAGTTCTTC. Encoded protein: CASSTWTSGRAYEQFF. Variable domain in full (rest from reference TRBV28 and TRBJ2-1): DVKVTQSSRYLVKRTGEKVFLECVQDMDHENMFWYRQDPGLGLRLIYFSYDVKMKEKGDIPEGYSVSREKKERFSLILESASTNQTSMYLCASSTWTSGRAYEQFFGPGTRLTVL.